Below, 27 T cell receptor beta chains from the same sample are listed, as sequenced in a study of identical twins. TCRdb recomputed calls from the 5' RACE reads with MiXCR, one row per CDR3 protein. Of 510,000 or so distinct CDR3 sequences listed, approximately 16% were seen once; the top ten hold roughly 0.43%. A further study also used this sample, focusing on yellow fever vaccine responses in identical twins.

The sequenced sample was CD4+ T cells sorted from blood. Source of these receptors: a woman aged 18-29 years in good health.

This clonotype was seen a few times. The V gene is TRBV7-9, the J gene TRBJ2-1, with no clear D. Per the germline V gene, CDR1 is SEHNR and CDR2 is FQNEAQ (reference sequence). This CDR3 has 12 residues. V shed 5 bases and J shed 8 bases, with 10 bases lying between them. For the CDR3, the DNA is TGTGCCAGCAGCCCATCTGTGGATGAGCAGTTCTTC. Its protein is CASSPSVDEQFF. The variable domain in full, with the rest retrieved from reference TRBV7-9 and TRBJ2-1, is DTGVSQNPRHKITKRGQNVTFRCDPISEHNRLYWYRQTLGQGPEFLTYFQNEAQLEKSRLLSDRFSAERPKGSFSTLEIQRTEQGDSAMYLCASSPSVDEQFFGPGTRLTVL.

The chain employs TRBV7-8 and TRBJ2-3; D unresolved. The germline gives CDR1 SGHVS, CDR2 FQNEAQ. The CDR3 has 12 amino acids. V was trimmed by 1 base and J by 10 bases, leaving 9 bases between them. In nucleotides, the CDR3 is TGTGCCAGCAGCTTAGTTTCCCTGGCGCAGTATTTT. Translation: CASSLVSLAQYF.

This clonotype came up a few times. This chain uses TRBV20-1 with TRBJ2-7, with 11 bases identical to TRBD2. CDR3 length: 13 residues. Germline V gene data show CDR1 as DFQATT and CDR2 as SNEGSKA (reference sequence). V lost 4 bases and J lost 6; bases outside the gene matches: 5. The CDR3 reads CSAINGLAGEQYF. DNA of the CDR3: TGCAGTGCTATCAACGGACTAGCGGGCGAGCAGTACTTC.

This clonotype appeared many times. The chain joins TRBV12-3 or TRBV12-4 to TRBJ2-1; 8 bases map to TRBD1. The CDR3 is 15 residues long. V dropped 5 bases and J dropped 6; count of bases not matched to a gene: 9. CDR3 protein: CASSTLQGGPNEQFF. DNA for the CDR3: TGTGCCAGCAGTACACTACAGGGGGGACCCAATGAGCAGTTCTTC.

In this sample, this clonotype turned up a few times. V and J are TRBV28 and TRBJ2-7; weak D call: TRBD2 (5 bases). Germline values: CDR1 MDHEN, CDR2 SYDVKM. The germline V and J ends were trimmed by 2 bases and 2 bases, with 13 bases remaining between them. This CDR3 comprises 15 residues. The CDR3 spells CASSLVGRGTYEQYF. The CDR3 DNA is TGTGCCAGCAGTTTAGTGGGGAGAGGGACCTACGAGCAGTACTTC. Full variable domain (rest looked up from reference TRBV28 and TRBJ2-7): DVKVTQSSRYLVKRTGEKVFLECVQDMDHENMFWYRQDPGLGLRLIYFSYDVKMKEKGDIPEGYSVSREKKERFSLILESASTNQTSMYLCASSLVGRGTYEQYFGPGTRLTVT.

This chain links TRBV4-1 with TRBJ1-4; 10 bases agree with TRBD1. The CDR3 contains 15 residues. V lost 1 base, J lost 5 bases, and 1 base stayed unmatched. Germline V gene lookup returns CDR1 MGHRA and CDR2 YSYEKL. CDR3 protein: CASSQGDRGNEKLFF. CDR3 nucleotides: TGCGCCAGCAGCCAAGGGGACAGGGGAAATGAAAAACTGTTTTTT.

This clonotype appeared a few times. V is TRBV6-4 and J is TRBJ2-3; tentatively, D is TRBD2 (6 bases). The CDR3 runs to 14 residues. Germline lookup yields CDR1 MRHNA and CDR2 SNTAGT. Between the trimmed V and J ends, which lost 6 bases and 4 bases, there was a span of 14 bases. The CDR3 loop is CASSMTEGSDTQYF. As DNA, the CDR3 is TGTGCCAGCAGCATGACGGAGGGCTCAGATACGCAGTATTTT.

This clonotype came up a few times. The chain employs TRBV24-1 and TRBJ2-5; 7 positions agree with TRBD2. This CDR3 is 14 amino acids long. J was trimmed by 4 bases and V by 2 bases; bases with no gene match: 3. Germline V gene data show CDR1 as KGHDR and CDR2 as SFDVKD. Here the CDR3 reads CATSDYGGGETQYF. CDR3 DNA sequence: TGTGCCACCAGTGATTATGGGGGGGGAGAGACCCAGTACTTC.

The chain combines TRBV6-6 with TRBJ1-5; D unresolved. The CDR3 covers 13 residues. The V end lost 7 bases, the J end lost 6 bases, and 13 bases lay between the germline ends. Looked up from germline, CDR1 is MNHNY and CDR2 is SVGAGI (reference sequence). The DNA of the CDR3 is TGTGCCAGCACCCAGACCGGGGTTCAGCCCCAGCATTTT. The encoded protein is CASTQTGVQPQHF.

This chain connects TRBV5-1 to TRBJ2-3, with 7 bases identical to TRBD1. This CDR3 spans 14 amino acids. Losses at the gene ends were 0 bases for V and 6 bases for J; bases not matched to a gene: 4. The germline V gene encodes CDR1 SGHRS and CDR2 YFSETQ. The chain's CDR3 is CASSLEARGDTQYF. The DNA for the CDR3 is TGCGCCAGCAGCTTGGAGGCCAGGGGGGATACGCAGTATTTT.

This clonotype was seen a handful of times. The chain uses TRBV29-1 and TRBJ2-1; 9 bases map to TRBD1. After removal of 5 bases from V and 6 bases from J, the junction contained 5 bases not matched to a gene. CDR3 size: 13 residues. CDR1 is SQVTM, CDR2 ANQGSEA, per germline. The CDR3 nucleotides read TGCAGCGTTCGCCGGGACAGGGTCAATGAGCAGTTCTTC. Protein: CSVRRDRVNEQFF.

This clonotype was detected a few times. This chain uses TRBV28 with TRBJ2-1, with 14 bases fitting TRBD2. The CDR3 contains 14 residues. Per the germline V gene, CDR1 is MDHEN and CDR2 is SYDVKM. V dropped 8 bases and J dropped 8; count of bases not matched to a gene: 5. The CDR3 sequence: CASRTSGGIYEQFF. In DNA form, the CDR3 reads TGTGCCAGCCGGACTAGCGGGGGGATATATGAGCAGTTCTTC.

To note about this clonotype: The germline gene is not matched at one end of the junction; a read error may be the cause. CDR3 amino acids: CASTPSGGTGEPFF. CDR3 coding DNA: TGTGCCAGCACCCCTTCAGGGGGCACCGGGGAGCCGTTTTTT. The V gene is TRBV28, the J gene TRBJ2-2; 8 nucleotides agree with TRBD1. The CDR3 runs to 14 residues. Germline lookup yields CDR1 MDHEN and CDR2 SYDVKM.

The chain has TRBV20-1 and TRBJ1-4; D is unclear. The CDR3 covers 12 residues. In germline, CDR1 is DFQATT, CDR2 SNEGSKA (reference sequence). Deletions cut 3 bases from V and 8 bases from J, with 10 bases between. The CDR3 DNA sequence: TGCAGTGCTAGTTCGCCGGGCGAAAAACTGTTTTTT. Its translation is CSASSPGEKLFF.

A few counts support this clonotype. The chain joins TRBV20-1 to TRBJ2-7; D might be TRBD2 (6 bases). Germline V gene data show CDR1 as DFQATT and CDR2 as SNEGSKA (reference sequence). V dropped 6 bases and J dropped 4 bases, with 16 bases sitting between them. The CDR3 consists of 13 residues. CDR3 nucleotides: TGCAGTGCCGCCTTAGCGGCCGGGTACGAGCAGTACGTC. This codes for CSAALAAGYEQYV.

The sample holds a few counts of this clonotype. The chain recombines TRBV25-1 with TRBJ1-6; 8 positions match TRBD1. Germline loops: CDR1 MGHDK, CDR2 SYGVNS. Unmatched junction bases numbered 4, after V lost 8 bases and J lost 7 bases. This CDR3 contains 13 residues. DNA of the CDR3: TGTGCCAGCCAGGACAGGGAAAATTCACCCCTCCACTTT. It specifies CASQDRENSPLHF.

This chain links TRBV6-1 with TRBJ2-1; 12 nucleotides match TRBD2. Germline loops: CDR1 MNHNS, CDR2 SASEGT. The junction had 11 bases not matched to a gene; V was cut back by 10 bases and J by 1 base. The CDR3 spans 17 residues. CDR3 bases: TGTGCCACGCAGACTAGCGGGGGTCATAGGTCCTACAATGAGCAGTTCTTC. Translation gives CATQTSGGHRSYNEQFF.

There are a few counts of this clonotype. Here the CDR3 DNA reads TGTGCCATCAGTGGTGTCCGGGAAAACACTGAAGCTTTCTTT. As protein: CAISGVRENTEAFF. The chain joins TRBV10-3 to TRBJ1-1; D remains unclear. The CDR3 has 14 residues. Trimming took 4 bases from V and 2 from J, leaving 11 bases between them. Germline V gene sequence: CDR1 ENHRY, CDR2 SYGVKD.

The chain recombines TRBV6-5 with TRBJ2-7, with D tentatively TRBD1 (6 bases). Germline-derived CDR1 and CDR2 are MNHEY and SVGAGI. Between the trimmed V and J ends, which lost 7 bases and 8 bases, there was a span of 15 bases. CDR3 length equals 12 residues. The CDR3: CASTDGTGKQYV. DNA of the CDR3: TGTGCCAGCACCGATGGAACAGGGAAGCAGTACGTC.

This clonotype was counted many times. The chain uses TRBV3-1 and TRBJ2-5; a possible D gene is TRBD2 (6 bases). Trimming pared 1 base from V and 3 bases from J, leaving 21 bases between. The CDR3 runs to 18 residues. Germline V gene sequence: CDR1 LGHDT, CDR2 YNNKEL (reference sequence). In nucleotides, the CDR3 is TGTGCCAGCAGCCAAGGGGGGGAGCAGGCCTTTGGAGAAGAGACCCAGTACTTC. Translating gives CASSQGGEQAFGEETQYF.

The chain couples TRBV20-1 to TRBJ2-3, with 9 bases that match TRBD2. Losses at the gene ends were 0 bases for V and 5 bases for J; bases not matched to a gene: 6. Germline assignment: CDR1 DFQATT and CDR2 SNEGSKA (reference sequence). The CDR3 has 15 amino acids. The CDR3 nucleotides read TGCAGTGCTAGAGAACTAGCGGGTCTCGGAGATACGCAGTATTTT. Protein product: CSARELAGLGDTQYF.

This sequence joins TRBV7-9 and TRBJ2-7; weak D call: TRBD2 (5 bases). CDR3 length: 15 residues. V was trimmed by 1 base and J by 5 bases, leaving 15 bases between them. Germline V CDR1 and CDR2: SEHNR, FQNEAQ (reference sequence). The CDR3 DNA is TGTGCCAGCAGCTTAGACCCGGGGATTGGGGACGAGCAGTACTTC. Translating gives CASSLDPGIGDEQYF.

This clonotype was observed a handful of times. The chain uses TRBV7-3 and TRBJ2-1; D is possibly TRBD1 or TRBD2 (5 bases each). V was shortened by 2 bases and J by 4 bases, with 15 bases between the two germline ends. Germline values: CDR1 SGHTA, CDR2 FQGTGA. The CDR3 is made up of 16 amino acids. CDR3 DNA sequence: TGTGCCAGCAGCTTACTCCAGGGACCTACTTACAATGAGCAGTTCTTC. It yields the protein CASSLLQGPTYNEQFF.

This rearrangement joins TRBV10-3 to TRBJ2-1; 8 bases fit TRBD2. The CDR3 is 13 amino acids. V was clipped by 7 bases and J by 9 bases; unmatched bases: 8. Germline V gives CDR1 ENHRY, CDR2 SYGVKD. The CDR3 protein is CAIKRAGEVEQFF. The CDR3 coding sequence is TGTGCCATCAAAAGAGCGGGAGAAGTTGAGCAGTTCTTC.

This clonotype was detected ten times or more. V gene TRBV5-5 combines with J gene TRBJ2-1, with 10 nucleotides matching TRBD2. Germline trimming cut 3 bases from V and 2 bases from J; bases unmatched to any gene: 8. The germline V gene has CDR1 SGHKS and CDR2 YYEKEE (reference sequence). The CDR3 is 17 residues long. The CDR3 is CASSSLTLAGAYNEQFF. Written as DNA, the CDR3 is TGTGCCAGCAGCTCCTTAACCCTAGCGGGGGCCTACAATGAGCAGTTCTTC.

The CDR3, as DNA: TGTGCCAGCAGCCAAGATCTCAGCGGGAAAGCCTATGAGCAGTTCTTC. Residues: CASSQDLSGKAYEQFF. The chain has TRBV4-2 and TRBJ2-1; 7 nucleotides match TRBD2. This CDR3 has 16 amino acids. The V gene end was trimmed by 0 bases and the J gene end by 8 bases; junction bases not matched to a gene: 10. The germline V gene encodes CDR1 LGHNA and CDR2 YNFKEQ.

There are a few counts of this clonotype. This chain joins TRBV2 and TRBJ2-3; perhaps D is TRBD1 or TRBD2 (5 bases each). CDR3 length: 14 amino acids. Germline V gives CDR1 SNHLY, CDR2 FYNNEI. V shed 6 bases and J shed 2 bases, with 12 bases lying between them. The CDR3 DNA is TGTGCCAGCAGCGGGGCGCCGGCCACAGATACGCAGTATTTT. Residues: CASSGAPATDTQYF.